The rows below give T cell receptor beta chains drawn from one sample of a study of blood T cell repertoires in COVID-19. TCRdb's table, derived via immunoSEQ multiplex PCR, lists solely in-frame clones and lacks some. Of 250,000 to 350,000 clones in the sample, around 90% were seen once. Sequenced sample: peripheral blood. The receptors come from a woman aged 45 to 65 who had recovered from COVID-19. The CDR3 runs from the conserved cysteine through the conserved F or W. A D gene is named only where the DNA matches it firmly. Clone size, where shown, is once, few, many, or a class for clones that have expanded.

CDR3nt,CDR3aa,d_gene,v_gene,abundance,j_gene
TGTGCCAGCAGCCTCATTGTGGGGGGAGGCGATGGCTACACCTTC,CASSLIVGGGDGYTF,NA,TRBV3-1/TRBV3-2,NA,TRBJ1-2
TGTGCCAGCAGCGGTGGGGGGGGCCCCTACGAGCAGTACTTC,CASSGGGGPYEQYF,NA,TRBV7-2,NA,TRBJ2-7
TGTGCCAGCAGTGAAGCTGAACAGGGACGCGAAGCTTTCTTT,CASSEAEQGREAFF,NA,TRBV6-1,NA,TRBJ1-1
TGTGCCAGTAGTACCACCGGGACAGGGGGCGCGTACGAGCAGTACTTC,CASSTTGTGGAYEQYF,TRBD1,TRBV19,NA,TRBJ2-7
TGTGCCAGCAGCTTCATACGGGGCAATCAGCCCCAGCATTTT,CASSFIRGNQPQHF,NA,TRBV7-2,few,TRBJ1-5
TGCAGCGTTGAAGACGGATCGGGGGACGAGCAGTACTTC,CSVEDGSGDEQYF,NA,TRBV29-1,medium-sized,TRBJ2-7
TGTGCCAGCAGTTACTCCCGAGCCAAAAACATTCAGTACTTC,CASSYSRAKNIQYF,NA,TRBV6-6,NA,TRBJ2-4
TGTGCCACCAGTGACCCCGGCAGGTCGAACACCGGGGAGCTGTTTTTT,CATSDPGRSNTGELFF,NA,TRBV24-1,NA,TRBJ2-2
TGTGCCAGCTCACCACCCCAGGGGGGATATGGCTACACCTTC,CASSPPQGGYGYTF,TRBD1,TRBV18,NA,TRBJ1-2
TGTGCCAGTAGTTTGACAGGGGGCTACGAGCAGTACTTC,CASSLTGGYEQYF,TRBD1,TRBV19,NA,TRBJ2-7
TGTGCCAGCAGCCGAAGCCCCCTCGGGTCAGAGCAGTTCTTC,CASSRSPLGSEQFF,NA,TRBV14,NA,TRBJ2-1
TGTGCCAGCAGTTTAGGTGCGCATAGCACAGATACGCAGTATTTT,CASSLGAHSTDTQYF,NA,TRBV27,NA,TRBJ2-3
TGCGCCAGCAGCCAGGGCACGGGACTAGCGGGTTGGGATGAGCAGTTCTTC,CASSQGTGLAGWDEQFF,TRBD2,TRBV4-3,NA,TRBJ2-1
TGTGCCAGCACCCAAGGGGGAAAGCTGTTTTTT,CASTQGGKLFF,NA,TRBV27,NA,TRBJ2-2
TGTGCCAGCAGCGCCCAGGGGCCTGGGATTTCACCCCTCCACTTT,CASSAQGPGISPLHF,NA,TRBV9,NA,TRBJ1-6
TGTGCCAGCAGCTGGGGGGACCCCACCGGGGAGCTGTTTTTT,CASSWGDPTGELFF,NA,TRBV9,NA,TRBJ2-2
TGTGCCAGCAGCTTGGATAGGCGACAGGCCCTCCAGGACTATGGCTACACCTTC,CASSLDRRQALQDYGYTF,NA,TRBV5-4,NA,TRBJ1-2
TGTGCCAGCAGTCCCCGACAGGGGAATAATTCACCCCTCCACTTT,CASSPRQGNNSPLHF,TRBD1,TRBV27,NA,TRBJ1-6
TGTGCCAGCAGTGAAGTTCCGACAGGCTATGGCTACACCTTC,CASSEVPTGYGYTF,NA,TRBV6-1,NA,TRBJ1-2
TGTGCCAGTATAAGGGACAACATGAACACTGAAGCTTTCTTT,CASIRDNMNTEAFF,NA,TRBV19,NA,TRBJ1-1
TGTGCCAGCAGTGAAGCAGGGGGTCGCACAGATACGCAGTATTTT,CASSEAGGRTDTQYF,NA,TRBV6-1,NA,TRBJ2-3
TGTGCCAGCAGTTACTCCGGGGAGTCGGCTAACTATGGCTACACCTTC,CASSYSGESANYGYTF,NA,TRBV6-5,NA,TRBJ1-2